This is a list of T cell receptor beta chains from one sample in a study of cytomegalovirus exposure and HLA in healthy donors. The data were produced by immunoSEQ multiplex PCR, yet TCRdb's version contains in-frame clones alone and is incomplete. The specimen's table records under 250,000 clones. The sample comprised PBMCs. These receptors were collected from a girl aged 2 to 10 in good health and CMV-seropositive. The CDR3 runs from the conserved cysteine through the conserved F or W. Fields, in order: J gene, V gene, D gene, CDR3 DNA, CDR3 protein. The D gene is left open where the match is weak.

j_gene: TRBJ1-1
v_gene: TRBV7-9
d_gene: -
CDR3nt: TGTGCCAGCAGCTCCTTAACAGGTTTGAACACTGAAGCTTTCTTT
CDR3aa: CASSSLTGLNTEAFF

j_gene: TRBJ2-1
v_gene: TRBV10-1
d_gene: TRBD1
CDR3nt: TGCGCCAGCAGTGAGATGGGACAGAGTACTTACAATGAGCAGTTCTTC
CDR3aa: CASSEMGQSTYNEQFF

j_gene: TRBJ1-3
v_gene: TRBV2
d_gene: -
CDR3nt: TGTGCCAGCAGTGAGAGACAGATAGGAAACACCATATATTTT
CDR3aa: CASSERQIGNTIYF

j_gene: TRBJ2-3
v_gene: TRBV20-1
d_gene: -
CDR3nt: TGCAGTGCTAGCGGGGGTACGCAGTATTTT
CDR3aa: CSASGGTQYF

j_gene: TRBJ1-2
v_gene: TRBV28
d_gene: TRBD1
CDR3nt: TGTGCCAGCAGTTTACCCCGACAGGGAATTACCAAAAACTATGGCTACACCTTC
CDR3aa: CASSLPRQGITKNYGYTF

j_gene: TRBJ2-1
v_gene: TRBV27
d_gene: TRBD1
CDR3nt: TGTGCCAGCAGATTGAGGGACAGGGTCAGCAATGAGCAGTTCTTC
CDR3aa: CASRLRDRVSNEQFF

j_gene: TRBJ1-5
v_gene: TRBV28
d_gene: -
CDR3nt: TGTGCCAGCAGTTTGATCGGAGGGCCCCAGCATTTT
CDR3aa: CASSLIGGPQHF

j_gene: TRBJ2-5
v_gene: TRBV6-6
d_gene: TRBD1
CDR3nt: TGTGCCAGCAGTATAAGGGACAGAGAGACCCAGTACTTC
CDR3aa: CASSIRDRETQYF

j_gene: TRBJ2-7
v_gene: TRBV21-1
d_gene: -
CDR3nt: TGTGCCAGCAGCAAAGAACAGGACAGGGGTGAATGGTACGAGCAGTACTTC
CDR3aa: CASSKEQDRGEWYEQYF

j_gene: TRBJ1-2
v_gene: TRBV9
d_gene: -
CDR3nt: TGTGCCAGCAGCCTGACCCTGGGACACCACTATGGCTACACCTTC
CDR3aa: CASSLTLGHHYGYTF

j_gene: TRBJ1-6
v_gene: TRBV6-1
d_gene: -
CDR3nt: TGTGCCAGCACGACTGCTAATTCACCCCTCCACTTT
CDR3aa: CASTTANSPLHF

j_gene: TRBJ2-1
v_gene: TRBV11-3
d_gene: -
CDR3nt: TGTGCCAGCAGCTCACCGACAGACAATGAGCAGTTCTTC
CDR3aa: CASSSPTDNEQFF

j_gene: TRBJ2-5
v_gene: TRBV9
d_gene: TRBD2
CDR3nt: TGTGCCAGCAGCGCATCGGGACTAAACCCACCAAGGACCCAGTACTTC
CDR3aa: CASSASGLNPPRTQYF

j_gene: TRBJ1-4
v_gene: TRBV28
d_gene: TRBD1
CDR3nt: TGTGCCAGCAGTCCGGGGACAGGGATAACTAATGAAAAACTGTTTTTT
CDR3aa: CASSPGTGITNEKLFF

j_gene: TRBJ2-3
v_gene: TRBV19
d_gene: -
CDR3nt: TGTGCCAGTAGTATAGGGCACAGCACAGATACGCAGTATTTT
CDR3aa: CASSIGHSTDTQYF

j_gene: TRBJ2-3
v_gene: TRBV20-1
d_gene: -
CDR3nt: TGCAGTGCTAGAGCTGCAGATACGCAGTATTTT
CDR3aa: CSARAADTQYF

j_gene: TRBJ2-3
v_gene: TRBV28
d_gene: TRBD2
CDR3nt: TGTGCCAGCAGTTCGGGACTAGCGGGAGGAATCACAGATACGCAGTATTTT
CDR3aa: CASSSGLAGGITDTQYF

j_gene: TRBJ2-2
v_gene: TRBV5-1
d_gene: TRBD1
CDR3nt: TGCGCCAGCAGCTGGGGACAGGGTCCGAACACCGGGGAGCTGTTTTTT
CDR3aa: CASSWGQGPNTGELFF

j_gene: TRBJ1-2
v_gene: TRBV28
d_gene: -
CDR3nt: TGTGCCAGCAGAAAGGAGGATTTCTATGGCTACACCTTC
CDR3aa: CASRKEDFYGYTF

j_gene: TRBJ2-7
v_gene: TRBV7-8
d_gene: TRBD2
CDR3nt: TGTGCCAGCAGCTTAGGGGAGGGTTTCTACGAGCAGTACTTC
CDR3aa: CASSLGEGFYEQYF

j_gene: TRBJ2-7
v_gene: TRBV19
d_gene: TRBD2
CDR3nt: TGTGCCAGTAGTACTCTAGCGGGGGGCTACGAGCAGTACTTC
CDR3aa: CASSTLAGGYEQYF

j_gene: TRBJ2-1
v_gene: TRBV29-1
d_gene: TRBD1
CDR3nt: TGCAGCGTTGACACCGGGACAGGGACCTACAATGAGCAGTTCTTC
CDR3aa: CSVDTGTGTYNEQFF

j_gene: TRBJ2-1
v_gene: TRBV11-2
d_gene: TRBD2
CDR3nt: TGTGCCAGCACCCGGATAGCGGGAGCTAAGGACAATGAGCAGTTCTTC
CDR3aa: CASTRIAGAKDNEQFF

j_gene: TRBJ2-3
v_gene: TRBV6-6
d_gene: -
CDR3nt: TGTGCCAGCAGGGATTCCTTAGCGAAGAACACAGATACGCAGTATTTT
CDR3aa: CASRDSLAKNTDTQYF

j_gene: TRBJ2-3
v_gene: TRBV5-4
d_gene: -
CDR3nt: TGTGCCAGCAGCTCCGGGTCTTCCCCAGATACGCAGTATTTT
CDR3aa: CASSSGSSPDTQYF

j_gene: TRBJ2-7
v_gene: TRBV29-1
d_gene: TRBD2
CDR3nt: TGCAGCGTTGAAGTAGGCAGGACTAGCGGGACCTACGAGCAGTACTTC
CDR3aa: CSVEVGRTSGTYEQYF

j_gene: TRBJ2-2
v_gene: TRBV18
d_gene: TRBD2
CDR3nt: TGTGCCAGCTCACCCCAGACTAGCGGGAACACCGGGGAGCTGTTTTTT
CDR3aa: CASSPQTSGNTGELFF

j_gene: TRBJ1-1
v_gene: TRBV6-4
d_gene: TRBD1
CDR3nt: TGTGCCAGCAGTAACACGAACTCCAGGGGGACGAACACTGAAGCTTTCTTT
CDR3aa: CASSNTNSRGTNTEAFF

j_gene: TRBJ1-3
v_gene: TRBV29-1
d_gene: -
CDR3nt: TGCAGCGTTACAGGGCGCTCTGGAAACACCATATATTTT
CDR3aa: CSVTGRSGNTIYF

j_gene: TRBJ2-3
v_gene: TRBV27
d_gene: TRBD2
CDR3nt: TGTGCCAGCAGTTTATTAAGCGGGGGGACAGATACGCAGTATTTT
CDR3aa: CASSLLSGGTDTQYF

j_gene: TRBJ2-1
v_gene: TRBV18
d_gene: TRBD2
CDR3nt: TGTGCCAGCTCGCCCACTAGCGGAAACTACAATGAGCAGTTCTTC
CDR3aa: CASSPTSGNYNEQFF

j_gene: TRBJ1-4
v_gene: TRBV18
d_gene: -
CDR3nt: TGTGCCAGCTCACCAAGCGGGGATGAAAAACTGTTTTTT
CDR3aa: CASSPSGDEKLFF

j_gene: TRBJ2-7
v_gene: TRBV10-1
d_gene: -
CDR3nt: TGCGCCAGCAGTGACCGACTCCTACCCTACGAGCAGTACTTC
CDR3aa: CASSDRLLPYEQYF

j_gene: TRBJ2-2
v_gene: TRBV6-1
d_gene: -
CDR3nt: TGTGCCAGCATCTGGCAGTCAACCACCGGGGAGCTGTTTTTT
CDR3aa: CASIWQSTTGELFF

j_gene: TRBJ1-5
v_gene: TRBV19
d_gene: TRBD1
CDR3nt: TGTGCCAGTGCCGGGACAGGGGGGAGCAATCAGCCCCAGCATTTT
CDR3aa: CASAGTGGSNQPQHF

j_gene: TRBJ2-7
v_gene: TRBV4-1
d_gene: TRBD2
CDR3nt: TGCGCCGGCAGCCAGGATCTAGCGGGAGACTACGAGCAGTACTTC
CDR3aa: CAGSQDLAGDYEQYF